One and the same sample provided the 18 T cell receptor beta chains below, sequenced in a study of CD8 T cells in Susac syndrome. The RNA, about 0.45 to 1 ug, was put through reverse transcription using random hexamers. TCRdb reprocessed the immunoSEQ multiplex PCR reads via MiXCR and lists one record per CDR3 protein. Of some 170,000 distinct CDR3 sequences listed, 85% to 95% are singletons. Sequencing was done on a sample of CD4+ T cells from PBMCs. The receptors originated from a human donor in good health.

The CDR3 nucleotides are TGCGCCAGCAGTCCGGGACTCCCAAACACAGATACGCAGTATTTT. Its translation: CASSPGLPNTDTQYF. The rearrangement uses TRBV5-1 and TRBJ2-3; possibly TRBD2 for D (6 bases). Trimming cost V 5 bases and J 2 bases, with 15 bases left between them. The CDR3 runs 15 residues. Germline V gene data show CDR1 as SGHRS and CDR2 as YFSETQ.

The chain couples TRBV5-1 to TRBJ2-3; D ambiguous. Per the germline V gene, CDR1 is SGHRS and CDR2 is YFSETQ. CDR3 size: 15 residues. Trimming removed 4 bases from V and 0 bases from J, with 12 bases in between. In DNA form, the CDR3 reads TGCGCCAGCAGCCTCGACACCGGAAGCACAGATACGCAGTATTTT. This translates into CASSLDTGSTDTQYF.

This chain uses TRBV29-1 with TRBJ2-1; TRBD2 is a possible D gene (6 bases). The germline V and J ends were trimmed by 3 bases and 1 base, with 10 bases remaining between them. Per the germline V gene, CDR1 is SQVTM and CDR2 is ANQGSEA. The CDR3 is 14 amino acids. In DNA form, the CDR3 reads TGCAGCGTTGACCAGCGGGCATCCTACAATGAGCAGTTCTTC. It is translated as CSVDQRASYNEQFF.

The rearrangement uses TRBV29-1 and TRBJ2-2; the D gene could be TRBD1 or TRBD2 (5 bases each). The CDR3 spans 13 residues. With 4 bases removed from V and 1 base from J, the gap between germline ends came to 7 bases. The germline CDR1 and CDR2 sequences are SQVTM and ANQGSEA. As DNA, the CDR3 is TGCAGCGTTGTGAGGGGGAACACCGGGGAGCTGTTTTTT. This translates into CSVVRGNTGELFF.

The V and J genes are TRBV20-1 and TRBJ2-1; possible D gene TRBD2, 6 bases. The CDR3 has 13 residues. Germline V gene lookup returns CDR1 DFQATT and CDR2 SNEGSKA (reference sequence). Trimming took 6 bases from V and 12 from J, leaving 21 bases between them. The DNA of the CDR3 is TGCAGTGCCCGACTAGGAGGGATAAGAAGGCAGTTCTTC. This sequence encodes CSARLGGIRRQFF.

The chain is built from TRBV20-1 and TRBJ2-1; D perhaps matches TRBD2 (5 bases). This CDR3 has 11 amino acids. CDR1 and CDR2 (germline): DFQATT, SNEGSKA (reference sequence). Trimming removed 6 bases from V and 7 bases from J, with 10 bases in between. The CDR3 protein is CSAGEENEQFF. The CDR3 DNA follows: TGCAGTGCGGGAGAAGAGAATGAGCAGTTCTTC.

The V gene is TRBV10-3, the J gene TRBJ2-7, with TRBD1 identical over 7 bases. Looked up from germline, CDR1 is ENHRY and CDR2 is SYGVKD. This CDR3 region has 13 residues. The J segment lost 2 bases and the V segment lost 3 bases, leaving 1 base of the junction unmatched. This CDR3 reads CAISEGQAYEQYF. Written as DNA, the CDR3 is TGTGCCATCAGTGAAGGACAGGCCTACGAGCAGTACTTC.

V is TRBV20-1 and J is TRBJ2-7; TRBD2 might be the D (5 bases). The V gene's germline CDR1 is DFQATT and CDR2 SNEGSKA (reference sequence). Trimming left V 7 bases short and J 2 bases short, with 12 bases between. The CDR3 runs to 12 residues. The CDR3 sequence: CSVPADTYEQYF. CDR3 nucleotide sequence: TGCAGTGTACCAGCGGATACCTACGAGCAGTACTTC.

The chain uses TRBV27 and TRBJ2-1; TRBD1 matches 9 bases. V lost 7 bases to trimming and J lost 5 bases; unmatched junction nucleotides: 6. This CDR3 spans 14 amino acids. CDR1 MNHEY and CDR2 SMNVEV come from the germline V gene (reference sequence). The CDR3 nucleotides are TGTGCCAGCAACCGGAGGGACAGGGACAATGAGCAGTTCTTC. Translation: CASNRRDRDNEQFF.

CDR3 coding DNA: TGCAGCGTTGCCTTAGGTGCGGGGGCCTACGAGCAGTACTTC. It encodes CSVALGAGAYEQYF. The chain employs TRBV29-1 and TRBJ2-7, with TRBD2 identical over 7 bases. Germline lookup yields CDR1 SQVTM and CDR2 ANQGSEA. With V trimmed by 4 bases and J by 2 bases, 8 bases remained unmatched. This CDR3 is built from 14 residues.

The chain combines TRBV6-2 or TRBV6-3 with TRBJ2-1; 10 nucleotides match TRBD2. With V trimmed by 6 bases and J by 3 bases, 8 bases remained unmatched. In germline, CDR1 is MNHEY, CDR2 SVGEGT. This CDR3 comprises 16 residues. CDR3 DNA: TGTGCCAGCAGGTCACGACTAGCGGGCAGCTACAATGAGCAGTTCTTC. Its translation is CASRSRLAGSYNEQFF.

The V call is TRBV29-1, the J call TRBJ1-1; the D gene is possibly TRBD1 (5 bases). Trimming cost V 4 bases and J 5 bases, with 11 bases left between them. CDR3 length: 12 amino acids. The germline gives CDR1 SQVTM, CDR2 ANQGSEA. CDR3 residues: CSVGPGGTEAFF. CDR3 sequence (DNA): TGCAGCGTTGGCCCCGGGGGGACTGAAGCTTTCTTT.

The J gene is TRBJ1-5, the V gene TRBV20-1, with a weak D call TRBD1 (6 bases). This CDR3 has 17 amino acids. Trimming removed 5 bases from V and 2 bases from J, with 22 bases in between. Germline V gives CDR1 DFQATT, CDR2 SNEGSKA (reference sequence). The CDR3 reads CSALLPGTRYGNQPQHF. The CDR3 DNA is TGCAGTGCTCTCCTACCCGGGACACGGTATGGCAATCAGCCCCAGCATTTT.

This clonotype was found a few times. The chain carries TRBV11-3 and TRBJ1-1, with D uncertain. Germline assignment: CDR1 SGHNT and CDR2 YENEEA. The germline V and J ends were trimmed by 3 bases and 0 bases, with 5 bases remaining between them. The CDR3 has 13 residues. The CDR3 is CASSLRLNTEAFF. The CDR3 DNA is TGTGCCAGCAGCTTGAGGTTGAACACTGAAGCTTTCTTT.

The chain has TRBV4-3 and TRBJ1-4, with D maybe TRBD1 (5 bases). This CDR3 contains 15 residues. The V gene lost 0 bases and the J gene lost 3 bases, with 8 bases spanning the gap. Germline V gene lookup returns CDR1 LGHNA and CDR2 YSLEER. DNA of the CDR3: TGCGCCAGCAGCCAAGAAACAGGTCCTAATGAAAAACTGTTTTTT. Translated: CASSQETGPNEKLFF.

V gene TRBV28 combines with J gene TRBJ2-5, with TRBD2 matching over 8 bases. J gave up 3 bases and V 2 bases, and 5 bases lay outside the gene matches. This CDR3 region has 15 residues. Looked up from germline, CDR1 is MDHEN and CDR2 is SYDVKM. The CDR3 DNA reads TGTGCCAGCAGTTTACCCTTTAGCGGGAAAGAGACCCAGTACTTC. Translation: CASSLPFSGKETQYF.

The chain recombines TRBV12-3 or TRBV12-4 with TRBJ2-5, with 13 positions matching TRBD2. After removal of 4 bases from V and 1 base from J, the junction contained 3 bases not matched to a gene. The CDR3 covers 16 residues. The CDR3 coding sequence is TGTGCCAGCAGTTCCCGGACTAGCGGGAGCCAAGAGACCCAGTACTTC. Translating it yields CASSSRTSGSQETQYF.

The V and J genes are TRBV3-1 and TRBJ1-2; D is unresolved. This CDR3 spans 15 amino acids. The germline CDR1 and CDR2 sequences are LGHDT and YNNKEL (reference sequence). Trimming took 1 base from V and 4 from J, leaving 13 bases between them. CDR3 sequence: CASSQGTRSSYGYTF. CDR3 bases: TGTGCCAGCAGCCAAGGGACCCGATCAAGCTATGGCTACACCTTC.